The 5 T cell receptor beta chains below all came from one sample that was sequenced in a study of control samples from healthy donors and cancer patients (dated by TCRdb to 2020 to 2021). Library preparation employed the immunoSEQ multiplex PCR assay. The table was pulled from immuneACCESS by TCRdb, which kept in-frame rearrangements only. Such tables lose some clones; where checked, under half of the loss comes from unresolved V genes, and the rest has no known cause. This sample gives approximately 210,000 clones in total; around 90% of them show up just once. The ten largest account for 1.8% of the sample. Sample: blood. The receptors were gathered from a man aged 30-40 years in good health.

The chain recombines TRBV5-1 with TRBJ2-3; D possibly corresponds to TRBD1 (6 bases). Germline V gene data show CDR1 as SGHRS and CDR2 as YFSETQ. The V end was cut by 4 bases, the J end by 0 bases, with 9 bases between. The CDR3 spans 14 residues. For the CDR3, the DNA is TGCGCCAGCAGCGTCGACAGGAGCACAGATACGCAGTATTTT. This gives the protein CASSVDRSTDTQYF. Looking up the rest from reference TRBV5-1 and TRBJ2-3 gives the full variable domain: KAGVTQTPRYLIKTRGQQVTLSCSPISGHRSVSWYQQTPGQGLQFLFEYFSETQRNKGNFPGRFSGRQFSNSRSEMNVSTLELGDSALYLCASSVDRSTDTQYFGPGTRLTVL.

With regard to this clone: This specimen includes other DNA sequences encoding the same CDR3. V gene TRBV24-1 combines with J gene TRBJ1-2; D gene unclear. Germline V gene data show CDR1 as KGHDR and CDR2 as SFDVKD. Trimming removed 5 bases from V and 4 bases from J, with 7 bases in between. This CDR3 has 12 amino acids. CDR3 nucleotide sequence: TGTGCCACCAGTGGAACGGGCTATGGCTACACCTTC. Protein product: CATSGTGYGYTF.

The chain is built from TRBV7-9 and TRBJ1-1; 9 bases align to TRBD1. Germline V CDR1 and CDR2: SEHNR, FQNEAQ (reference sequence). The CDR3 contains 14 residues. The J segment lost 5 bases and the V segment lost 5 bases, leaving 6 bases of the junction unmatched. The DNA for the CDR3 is TGTGCCAGCAGCCAGACAGGGGGAGGGACTGAAGCTTTCTTT. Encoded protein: CASSQTGGGTEAFF.

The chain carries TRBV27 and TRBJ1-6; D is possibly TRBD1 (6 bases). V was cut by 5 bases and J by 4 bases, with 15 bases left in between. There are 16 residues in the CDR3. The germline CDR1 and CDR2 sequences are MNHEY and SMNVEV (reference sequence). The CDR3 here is CASSLRQGKYNSPLHF. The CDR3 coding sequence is TGTGCCAGCAGTCTTAGGCAGGGGAAATATAATTCACCCCTCCACTTT.

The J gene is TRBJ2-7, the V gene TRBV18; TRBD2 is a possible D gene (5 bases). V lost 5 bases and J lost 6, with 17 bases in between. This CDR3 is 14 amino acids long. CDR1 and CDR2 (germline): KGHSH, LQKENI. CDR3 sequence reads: CASSSPSGAGEQYF. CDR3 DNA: TGTGCCAGCTCATCCCCGAGCGGCGCTGGCGAGCAGTACTTC.